The clone carrying this T cell receptor beta chain was counted ten times or more. Its specificity is unknown. The CDR3 loop spans 13 amino acids. V lost 4 bases to trimming and J lost 5 bases, with 11 bases between them. Germline CDR1 SEHNR, CDR2 FQNEAQ (reference sequence). This sample is part of a study of beta chain features in type 1 diabetes. Overall study findings and caveats: Patients showed naive, central memory and Treg TCRB repertoires that appeared more similar than those of healthy donors.

Expressed TCRB transcripts were sequenced after all isolated RNA was converted to cDNA. TCRdb's table, derived via immunoSEQ multiplex PCR, lists solely in-frame clones and lacks some. The table includes about 360,000 clones, 10% to 15% detected once. The sample consisted of naive CD4+ T cells from blood. The chain is built from TRBV7-9 and TRBJ2-5; D ambiguous. This TCR derives from a man between 18 and 29 years old in good health. CDR3 DNA: TGTGCCAGCAGCTCAACAGCCCAGGAGACCCAGTACTTC. Translating gives CASSSTAQETQYF.